The entry below gives a single T cell receptor beta chain sequence along with its context. A much larger clone sits a single nucleotide away, making a read error possible. The template was RNA from unsorted bulk tissue. Distant lung tissue was collected more than 3 cm away from the tumor edge. CDR3 length: 13 residues. Germline CDR1 and CDR2: SEHNR and FQNEAQ (reference sequence). The data originate from a study of tumor and adjacent non-tumor tissue in lung cancer. A modified ARM-PCR protocol with three rounds of nested PCR amplified TCRbeta. Each CDR3 protein is one row after TCRdb ran MiXCR on the multiplex PCR reads. Among roughly 67,000 distinct CDR3 sequences listed, under 80% were seen once.

The clonotype comes from a man aged 55 to 70 with non-small cell lung cancer. Sequencing was carried out using distant non-tumor lung tissue. The V gene is TRBV7-9, the J gene TRBJ2-1, with 7 bases matching TRBD2. The CDR3, as DNA: TGTGCCAGAAGCTTTGGGGAGGGTGGTTCGGAGTTCTTC. Translating it yields CARSFGEGGSEFF. Combining the CDR3 with reference TRBV7-9 and TRBJ2-1 gives the whole variable domain DTGVSQNPRHKITKRGQNVTFRCDPISEHNRLYWYRQTLGQGPEFLTYFQNEAQLEKSRLLSDRFSAERPKGSFSTLEIQRTEQGDSAMYLCARSFGEGGSEFFGPGTRLTVL.